The source of this T cell receptor (beta chain) is a study of cytomegalovirus exposure and HLA in healthy donors. Turning to this clone: The antigen remains unidentified.

Study conclusions and caveats: Later analysis placed DRB1 highest and HLA-C lowest in TCR association rates, which differed by HLA locus.

PCR used 60 Vbeta primers and 13 Jbeta primers. Produced via immunoSEQ multiplex PCR; TCRdb's table is partial and in-frame only. Among about 130,000 clones listed, approximately 84% were seen once. The receptor's source is a boy aged 2 to 9 in good health and CMV-seronegative. The sample comprised PBMCs.

The DNA for the CDR3 is TGCGCCAGCAGCGCCCGGGACAGGGGAGAAGGCTACACCTTC. This gives the protein CASSARDRGEGYTF. The rearrangement links TRBV4-1 to TRBJ1-2; TRBD1 matches 10 bases. J lost 8 bases, V lost 5 bases, and 8 bases had no gene match. This CDR3 comprises 14 residues. Looked up from germline, CDR1 is MGHRA and CDR2 is YSYEKL.